These 6 T cell receptor beta chains came from one sample sequenced in a study of shared clonotypes between healthy human individuals (dated by TCRdb to about 2020). Preparation of the library involved the immunoSEQ multiplex PCR assay. Here the immuneACCESS table is served through TCRdb, limited to in-frame sequences with V and J called. Missing clones are a known gap in these copies; in checked studies unresolved V genes cover under half, and the rest lacks a known reason. A total of roughly 2 million clones appear in this sample, 85% to 95% of them only once. 1.1% of the sample comes from the top ten. CD8 naive samples were CD45RO-negative cells positively selected for CCR7, giving a CD45RA+CCR7+ population that excluded TemRA cells. Sequenced input: naive CD8+ T cells sorted from blood. The cell subset or site label here, explained by the study, means: CD45RA+CCR7+. All receptors come from a man between 18 and 29 years old in good health.

This chain uses TRBV29-1 with TRBJ2-7; tentatively, D is TRBD1 (8 bases). This CDR3 comprises 14 residues. Looked up from germline, CDR1 is SQVTM and CDR2 is ANQGSEA. Trimming left V 2 bases short and J 7 bases short, with 18 bases between. The CDR3 DNA follows: TGCAGCGTTGAAAAGGGGACAGGACTAGTTGAGCAGTACTTC. Translation: CSVEKGTGLVEQYF.

About this clone: This CDR3 is also generated by other DNA sequences in the sample. The rearrangement links TRBV4-1 to TRBJ2-7; D gene uncertain. Trimming stripped 3 bases from V and 4 bases from J, with 7 bases between. The CDR3 has 12 amino acids. Germline values: CDR1 MGHRA, CDR2 YSYEKL. CDR3 DNA: TGCGCCAGCAGCCAGGACGGTTACGAGCAGTACTTC. This translates into CASSQDGYEQYF.

A remark on this clone: At one boundary the junction diverges from the germline segment, which might be a read error. The chain links TRBV28 to TRBJ2-7; D remains unclear. The CDR3 has 11 residues. Germline V lookup: CDR1 MDHEN, CDR2 SYDVKM. The CDR3 sequence is CASSFEHLVHF. CDR3 DNA sequence: TGTGCCAGCAGTTTTGAGCATTTAGTACACTTC.

Points on this clone: The same CDR3 arises from other DNA sequences in this sample as well. This rearrangement joins TRBV6-5 to TRBJ2-1; the D is unclear. The germline V and J ends were trimmed by 4 bases and 3 bases, with 7 bases remaining between them. There are 13 residues in the CDR3. Germline-derived CDR1 and CDR2 are MNHEY and SVGAGI. The CDR3 loop reads CASSSGHYNEQFF. DNA of the CDR3: TGTGCCAGCAGTTCCGGGCACTACAATGAGCAGTTCTTC.

The chain joins TRBV5-5 to TRBJ1-4; the D is unclear. CDR3 length equals 15 residues. Germline CDR1 reads SGHKS; CDR2 reads YYEKEE (reference sequence). V lost 2 bases, J lost 0 bases, and 8 bases lay in between. CDR3 in DNA: TGTGCCAGCAGCTTAGAGCCGGCAACTAATGAAAAACTGTTTTTT. Translated: CASSLEPATNEKLFF.

As concerns this clone: This specimen includes other DNA sequences encoding the same CDR3. The chain employs TRBV5-6 and TRBJ2-2, with 7 bases aligning to TRBD2. With V trimmed by 0 bases and J by 1 base, 3 bases remained unmatched. In germline, CDR1 is SGHDT, CDR2 YYEEEE. CDR3 size: 16 residues. The CDR3 DNA is TGTGCCAGCAGCTTGGAATTAGCGGGGAACACCGGGGAGCTGTTTTTT. Protein sequence: CASSLELAGNTGELFF. The entire variable domain, with the rest obtained from reference TRBV5-6 and TRBJ2-2, is as follows: DAGVTQSPTHLIKTRGQQVTLRCSPKSGHDTVSWYQQALGQGPQFIFQYYEEEERQRGNFPDRFSGHQFPNYSSELNVNALLLGDSALYLCASSLELAGNTGELFFGEGSRLTVL.